The clone carrying this TCR beta chain was counted only a few times. Its antigen is not identified. The data derive from a study of blood T cells in healthy people across ages. Points from the study as a whole: TCR beta diversity, measured per million T cells, fell in a roughly linear way with age.

Together with a sample-barcoded 5' primer, a J-beta primer mix was included in a second PCR lasting about 7 to 11 cycles. The template-switch adaptor, which had 12 random nucleotides, put a tag on each cDNA molecule. Samples each returned at least 3 million CDR3-containing paired-end reads. Each CDR3 protein gets one entry after TCRdb re-called the 5' RACE reads with MiXCR. Here the sample spans 1.5 million to 1.8 million distinct CDR3 sequences, about 45% being singletons. Germline values: CDR1 SGHRS, CDR2 YFSETQ. This CDR3 has 13 residues. V shed 4 bases and J shed 9 bases, with 16 bases lying between them.

The sequenced sample consisted of blood. V is TRBV5-1 and J is TRBJ1-1; D uncertain. This clonotype originated in a woman aged 18-29 years in good health. The CDR3: CASSPRTDYKAFF. The CDR3 bases are TGCGCCAGCAGCCCCCGGACGGATTACAAAGCTTTCTTT.